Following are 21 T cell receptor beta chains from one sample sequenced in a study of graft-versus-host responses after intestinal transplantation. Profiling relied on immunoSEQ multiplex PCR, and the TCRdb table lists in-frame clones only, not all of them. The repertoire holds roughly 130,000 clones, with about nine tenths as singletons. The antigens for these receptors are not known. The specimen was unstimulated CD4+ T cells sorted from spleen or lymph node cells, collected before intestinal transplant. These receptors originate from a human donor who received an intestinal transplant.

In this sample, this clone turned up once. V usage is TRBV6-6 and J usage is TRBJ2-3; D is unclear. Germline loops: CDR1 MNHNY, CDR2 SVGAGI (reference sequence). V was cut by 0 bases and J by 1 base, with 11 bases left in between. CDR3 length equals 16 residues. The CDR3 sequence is CASSYSMLGRTDTQYF. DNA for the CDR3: TGTGCCAGCAGTTACTCGATGCTAGGCCGCACAGATACGCAGTATTTT.

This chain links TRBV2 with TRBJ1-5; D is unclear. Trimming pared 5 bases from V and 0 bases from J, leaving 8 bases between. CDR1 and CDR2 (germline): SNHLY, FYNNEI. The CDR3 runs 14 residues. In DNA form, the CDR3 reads TGTGCCAGCAGTCGCGGTAATAGCAATCAGCCCCAGCATTTT. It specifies CASSRGNSNQPQHF. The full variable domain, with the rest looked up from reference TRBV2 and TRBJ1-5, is EPEVTQTPSHQVTQMGQEVILRCVPISNHLYFYWYRQILGQKVEFLVSFYNNEISEKSEIFDDQFSVERPDGSNFTLKIRSTKLEDSAMYFCASSRGNSNQPQHFGDGTRLSIL.

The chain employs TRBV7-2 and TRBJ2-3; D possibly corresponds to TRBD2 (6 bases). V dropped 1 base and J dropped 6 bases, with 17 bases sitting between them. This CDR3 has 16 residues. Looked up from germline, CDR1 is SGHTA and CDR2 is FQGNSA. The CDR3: CASSLGGGASTDTQYF. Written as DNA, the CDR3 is TGTGCCAGCAGCTTAGGTGGAGGGGCATCAACGGATACGCAGTATTTT.

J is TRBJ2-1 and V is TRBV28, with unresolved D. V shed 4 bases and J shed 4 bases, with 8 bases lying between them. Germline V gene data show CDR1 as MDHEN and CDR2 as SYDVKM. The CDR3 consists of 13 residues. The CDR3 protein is CASSSGRYNEQFF. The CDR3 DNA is TGTGCCAGCAGTTCGGGCCGATACAATGAGCAGTTCTTC.

CDR3 amino acids: CASSSVLAGVGTEQYF. The CDR3 DNA sequence: TGTGCCAGCAGTTCCGTACTAGCGGGAGTAGGTACCGAGCAGTACTTC. The genes are TRBV27 and TRBJ2-7, with 11 bases that match TRBD2. V was clipped by 4 bases and J by 6 bases; unmatched bases: 11. The CDR3 consists of 16 residues. Germline CDR1 reads MNHEY; CDR2 reads SMNVEV (reference sequence).

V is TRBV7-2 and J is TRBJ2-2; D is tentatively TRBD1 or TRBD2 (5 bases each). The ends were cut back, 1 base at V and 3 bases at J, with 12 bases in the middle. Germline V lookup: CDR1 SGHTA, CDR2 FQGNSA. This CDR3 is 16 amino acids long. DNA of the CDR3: TGTGCCAGCAGCTTAGTAGGGACGGCTTACACCGGGGAGCTGTTTTTT. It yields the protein CASSLVGTAYTGELFF.

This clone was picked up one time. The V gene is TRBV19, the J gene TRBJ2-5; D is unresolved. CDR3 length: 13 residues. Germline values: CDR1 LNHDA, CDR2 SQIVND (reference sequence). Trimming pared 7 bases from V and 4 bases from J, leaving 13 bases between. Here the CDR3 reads CASNSVLGETQYF. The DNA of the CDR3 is TGTGCCAGTAATTCGGTTCTGGGAGAGACCCAGTACTTC.

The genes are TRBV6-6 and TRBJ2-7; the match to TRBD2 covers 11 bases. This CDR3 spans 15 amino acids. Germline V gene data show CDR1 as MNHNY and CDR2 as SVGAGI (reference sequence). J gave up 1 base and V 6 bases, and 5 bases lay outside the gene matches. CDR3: CASRPGTSGSYEQYF. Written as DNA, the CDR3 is TGTGCCAGCAGGCCCGGGACTAGCGGTTCCTACGAGCAGTACTTC.

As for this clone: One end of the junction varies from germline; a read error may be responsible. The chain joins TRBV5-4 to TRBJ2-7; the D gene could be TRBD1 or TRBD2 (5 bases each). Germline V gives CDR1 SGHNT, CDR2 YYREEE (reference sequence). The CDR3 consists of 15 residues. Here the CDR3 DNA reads TGCGCCAGCAGCCACCGGGACGGGAACTCCTACGAGCAGTACTTC. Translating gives CASSHRDGNSYEQYF.

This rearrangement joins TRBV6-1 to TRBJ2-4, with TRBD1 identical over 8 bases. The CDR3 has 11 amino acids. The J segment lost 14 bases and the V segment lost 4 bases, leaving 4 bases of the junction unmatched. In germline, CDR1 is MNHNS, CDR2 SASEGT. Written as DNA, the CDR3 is TGTGCCAGCAGTGCGGACAGGGTTGAGTACTTC. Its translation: CASSADRVEYF.

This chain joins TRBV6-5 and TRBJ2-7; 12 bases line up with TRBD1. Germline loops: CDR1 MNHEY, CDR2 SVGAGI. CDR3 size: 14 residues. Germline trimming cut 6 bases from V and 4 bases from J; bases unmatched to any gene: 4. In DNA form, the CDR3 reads TGTGCCAGCAGGCGGGACAGGGGGCATTACGAGCAGTACTTC. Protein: CASRRDRGHYEQYF.

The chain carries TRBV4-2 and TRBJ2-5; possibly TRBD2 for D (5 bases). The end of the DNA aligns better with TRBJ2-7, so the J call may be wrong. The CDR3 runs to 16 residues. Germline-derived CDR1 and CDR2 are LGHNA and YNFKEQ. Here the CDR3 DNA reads TGTGCCAGCAGCCAAGCGAGCGGATGGAGCTCCTACGAGCAGTACTTC. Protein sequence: CASSQASGWSSYEQYF.

DNA of the CDR3: TGCGCCAGCAGCCAAGATATTGGGTCGGGATCAGGTGGCTACACCTTC. Translation: CASSQDIGSGSGGYTF. The chain is built from TRBV4-3 and TRBJ1-2; D not resolved. Between the trimmed V and J ends, which lost 0 bases and 7 bases, there was a span of 18 bases. Germline CDR1 and CDR2: LGHNA and YSLEER. CDR3 length equals 16 residues.

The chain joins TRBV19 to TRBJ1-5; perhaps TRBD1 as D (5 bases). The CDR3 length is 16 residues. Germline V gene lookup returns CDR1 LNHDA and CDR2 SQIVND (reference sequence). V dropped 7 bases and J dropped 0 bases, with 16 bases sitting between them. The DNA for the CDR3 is TGTGCCAGTACATCAACGGGGGGTGTTAGCAATCAGCCCCAGCATTTT. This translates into CASTSTGGVSNQPQHF.

The CDR3 sequence: CATSREIRAGVNDEKLFF. The DNA of the CDR3 is TGTGCCACCAGCAGAGAGATAAGGGCTGGGGTTAACGATGAAAAACTGTTTTTT. This sequence joins TRBV15 and TRBJ1-4; D unresolved. V was clipped by 0 bases and J by 6 bases, with 20 bases between them. CDR1 LNHNV and CDR2 YYDKDF come from the germline V gene (reference sequence). The CDR3 sequence is 18 residues long.

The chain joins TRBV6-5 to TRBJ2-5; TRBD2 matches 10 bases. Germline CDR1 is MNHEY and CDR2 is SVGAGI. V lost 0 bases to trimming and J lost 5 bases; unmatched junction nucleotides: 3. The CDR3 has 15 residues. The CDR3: CASSYSASGSETQYF. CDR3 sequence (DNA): TGTGCCAGCAGTTACTCTGCTAGCGGGAGTGAGACCCAGTACTTC.

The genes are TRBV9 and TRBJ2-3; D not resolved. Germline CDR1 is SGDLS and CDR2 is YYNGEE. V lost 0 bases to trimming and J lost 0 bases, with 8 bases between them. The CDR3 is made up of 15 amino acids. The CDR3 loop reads CASSVEASSTDTQYF. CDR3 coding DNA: TGTGCCAGCAGCGTAGAGGCCTCTAGCACAGATACGCAGTATTTT.

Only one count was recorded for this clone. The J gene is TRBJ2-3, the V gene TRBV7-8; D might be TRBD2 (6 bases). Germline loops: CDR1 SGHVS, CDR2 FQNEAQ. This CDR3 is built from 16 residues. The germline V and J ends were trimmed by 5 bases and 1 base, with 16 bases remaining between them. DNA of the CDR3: TGTGCCAGCAGCCTCTCCGGAGGGAGCGGCACAGATACGCAGTATTTT. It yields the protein CASSLSGGSGTDTQYF. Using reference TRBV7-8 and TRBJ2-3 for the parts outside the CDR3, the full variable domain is GAGVSQSPRYKVAKRGQDVALRCDPISGHVSLFWYQQALGQGPEFLTYFQNEAQLDKSGLPSDRFFAERPEGSVSTLKIQRTQQEDSAVYLCASSLSGGSGTDTQYFGPGTRLTVL.

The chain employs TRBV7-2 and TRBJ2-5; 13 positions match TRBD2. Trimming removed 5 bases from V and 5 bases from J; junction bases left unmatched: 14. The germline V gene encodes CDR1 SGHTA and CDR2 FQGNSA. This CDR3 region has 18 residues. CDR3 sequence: CASSIIRTSGSIGETQYF. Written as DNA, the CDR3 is TGTGCCAGCAGCATAATTCGGACTAGCGGGAGTATTGGGGAGACCCAGTACTTC. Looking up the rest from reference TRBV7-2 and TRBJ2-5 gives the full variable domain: GAGVSQSPSNKVTEKGKDVELRCDPISGHTALYWYRQSLGQGLEFLIYFQGNSAPDKSGLPSDRFSAERTGGSVSTLTIQRTQQEDSAVYLCASSIIRTSGSIGETQYFGPGTRLLVL.

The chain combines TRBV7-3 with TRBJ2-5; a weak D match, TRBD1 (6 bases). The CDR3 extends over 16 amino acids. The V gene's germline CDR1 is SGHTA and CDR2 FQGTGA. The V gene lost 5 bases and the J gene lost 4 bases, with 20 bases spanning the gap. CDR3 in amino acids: CASSLRSTGMGETQYF. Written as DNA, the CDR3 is TGTGCCAGCAGCCTGCGGTCCACAGGGATGGGAGAGACCCAGTACTTC.

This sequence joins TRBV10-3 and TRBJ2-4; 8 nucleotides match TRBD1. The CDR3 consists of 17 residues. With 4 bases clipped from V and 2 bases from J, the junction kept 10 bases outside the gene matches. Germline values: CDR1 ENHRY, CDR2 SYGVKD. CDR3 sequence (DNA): TGTGCCATCAGTGGAGAAGAACAGGGGGTGACCAAAAACATTCAGTACTTC. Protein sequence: CAISGEEQGVTKNIQYF.